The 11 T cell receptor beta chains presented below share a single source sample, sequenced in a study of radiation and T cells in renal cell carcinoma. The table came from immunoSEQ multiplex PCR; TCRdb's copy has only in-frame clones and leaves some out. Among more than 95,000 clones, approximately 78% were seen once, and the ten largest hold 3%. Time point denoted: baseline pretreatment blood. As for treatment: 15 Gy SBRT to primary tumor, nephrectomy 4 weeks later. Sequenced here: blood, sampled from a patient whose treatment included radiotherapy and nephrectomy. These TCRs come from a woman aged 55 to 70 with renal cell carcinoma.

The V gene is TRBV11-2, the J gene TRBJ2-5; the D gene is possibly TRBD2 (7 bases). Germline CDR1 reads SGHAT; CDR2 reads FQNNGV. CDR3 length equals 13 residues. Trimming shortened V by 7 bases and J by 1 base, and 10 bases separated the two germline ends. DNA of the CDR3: TGTGCCAGCACCCGGGGGGCCCAAGAGACCCAGTACTTC. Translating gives CASTRGAQETQYF.

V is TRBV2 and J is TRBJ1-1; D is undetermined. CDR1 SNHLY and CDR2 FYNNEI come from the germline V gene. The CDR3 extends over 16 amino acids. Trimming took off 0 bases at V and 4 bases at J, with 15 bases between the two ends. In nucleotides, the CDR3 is TGTGCCAGCAGTGAAGCTAAACAGCTATTGGGCACTGAAGCTTTCTTT. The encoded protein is CASSEAKQLLGTEAFF.

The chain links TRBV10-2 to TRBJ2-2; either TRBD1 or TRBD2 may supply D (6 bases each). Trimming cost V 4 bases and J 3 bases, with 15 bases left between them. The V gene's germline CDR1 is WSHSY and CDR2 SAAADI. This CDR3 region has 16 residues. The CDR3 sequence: CASSGYRRGYTGELFF. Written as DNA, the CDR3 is TGCGCCAGCAGTGGATACAGGAGGGGGTACACCGGGGAGCTGTTTTTT.

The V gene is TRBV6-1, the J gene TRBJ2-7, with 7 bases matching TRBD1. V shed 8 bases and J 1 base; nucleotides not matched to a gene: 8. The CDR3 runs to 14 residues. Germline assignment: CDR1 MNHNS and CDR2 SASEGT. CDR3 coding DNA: TGTGCCAGCTCTCTAACAGGGGAGTCCTACGAGCAGTACTTC. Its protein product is CASSLTGESYEQYF.

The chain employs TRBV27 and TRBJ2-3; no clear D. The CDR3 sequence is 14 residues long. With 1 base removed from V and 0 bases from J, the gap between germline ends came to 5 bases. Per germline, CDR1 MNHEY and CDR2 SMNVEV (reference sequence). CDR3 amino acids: CASSLFASTDTQYF. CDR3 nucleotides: TGTGCCAGCAGTTTATTTGCTAGCACAGATACGCAGTATTTT.

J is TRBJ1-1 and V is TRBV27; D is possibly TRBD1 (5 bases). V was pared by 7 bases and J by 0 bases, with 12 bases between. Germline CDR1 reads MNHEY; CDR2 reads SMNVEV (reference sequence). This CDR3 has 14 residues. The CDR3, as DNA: TGTGCCAGCAAGCCCCAGACAGTGAACACTGAAGCTTTCTTT. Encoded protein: CASKPQTVNTEAFF.

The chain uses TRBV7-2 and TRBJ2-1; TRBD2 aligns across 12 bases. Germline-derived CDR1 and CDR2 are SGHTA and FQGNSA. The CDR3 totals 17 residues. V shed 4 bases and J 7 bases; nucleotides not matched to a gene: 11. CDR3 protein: CASSSRTLAGGPNEQFF. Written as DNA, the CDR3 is TGTGCCAGCAGCTCCAGAACCCTAGCGGGAGGGCCAAATGAGCAGTTCTTC. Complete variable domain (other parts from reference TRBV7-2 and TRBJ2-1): GAGVSQSPSNKVTEKGKDVELRCDPISGHTALYWYRQSLGQGLEFLIYFQGNSAPDKSGLPSDRFSAERTGGSVSTLTIQRTQQEDSAVYLCASSSRTLAGGPNEQFFGPGTRLTVL.

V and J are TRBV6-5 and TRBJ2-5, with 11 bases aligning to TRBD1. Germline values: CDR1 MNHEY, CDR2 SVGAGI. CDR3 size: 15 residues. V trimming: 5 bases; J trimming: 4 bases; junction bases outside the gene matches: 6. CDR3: CASSTRGQGGETQYF. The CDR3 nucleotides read TGTGCCAGCAGTACCCGGGGACAGGGGGGAGAGACCCAGTACTTC.

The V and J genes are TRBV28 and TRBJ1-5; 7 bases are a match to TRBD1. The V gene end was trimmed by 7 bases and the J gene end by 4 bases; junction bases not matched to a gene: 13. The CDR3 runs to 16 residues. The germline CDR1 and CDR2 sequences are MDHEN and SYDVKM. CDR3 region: CASTPPNRDSNQPQHF. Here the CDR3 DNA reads TGTGCCAGCACCCCCCCCAATAGGGACAGTAATCAGCCCCAGCATTTT.

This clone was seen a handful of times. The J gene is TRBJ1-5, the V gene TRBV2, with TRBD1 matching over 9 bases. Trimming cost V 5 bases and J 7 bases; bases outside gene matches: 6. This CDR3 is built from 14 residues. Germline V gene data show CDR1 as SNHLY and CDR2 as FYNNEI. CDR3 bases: TGTGCCAGCAGTTATACAGGGGGCGAACAGCCCCAGCATTTT. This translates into CASSYTGGEQPQHF.

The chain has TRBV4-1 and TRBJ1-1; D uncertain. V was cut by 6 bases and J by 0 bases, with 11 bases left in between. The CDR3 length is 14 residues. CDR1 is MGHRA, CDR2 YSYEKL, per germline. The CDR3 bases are TGCGCCAGCAGTCCAGTAGGACTGAACACTGAAGCTTTCTTT. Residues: CASSPVGLNTEAFF.